This T cell receptor beta chain is drawn from a study of T cells after yellow fever vaccination. The study made its TCR cDNA through 5'RACE template switching. That step introduced a universal primer site along with UMIs. A single record per CDR3 protein comes from TCRdb applying MiXCR to the 5' RACE reads. The sample lists about 350,000 distinct CDR3 sequences, under 14% seen once, with around 19% in the top ten. About this clonotype: What it binds is not known.

Germline loops: CDR1 MNHEY, CDR2 SVGEGT. The CDR3 length is 15 residues. V was trimmed by 7 bases and J by 7 bases, leaving 20 bases between them. Study-wide points: By day 5 rather than day 15, the secondary response had peaked, though it was weaker. After the booster, over 95% of CD4 and approximately 87% of CD8 primary-response clones were re-detected. Some clonotypes, a small share, were shared between CD4 and CD8 compartments.

Sequencing was performed on PBMCs, taken on the day of the first yellow fever vaccination. This clonotype was obtained from a man between 18 and 35 years old who received the YFV17D yellow fever vaccine. The chain recombines TRBV6-2 or TRBV6-3 with TRBJ2-1; no firm D call. CDR3 sequence reads: CASMTYQARLNEQFF. The DNA of the CDR3 is TGTGCCAGCATGACCTATCAAGCGCGCCTTAATGAGCAGTTCTTC.